The 9 T cell receptor beta chains in this list originate from one sample, sequenced in a study of blood T cell repertoires in COVID-19. Assay used: immunoSEQ multiplex PCR; TCRdb lists only in-frame clones, some missing. Of roughly 73,000 clones detected, about four fifths appear once; the ten largest clones hold approximately 22%. Sequenced material: peripheral blood. Receptors originate from a woman aged 70-85 years with acute or convalescent COVID-19.

In nucleotides, the CDR3 is TGTGCCAGCTCAGTGGGACTAGCGGGAGCCGACACCGGGGAGCTGTTTTTT. Residues: CASSVGLAGADTGELFF. The chain is built from TRBV18 and TRBJ2-2; TRBD2 matches 14 bases. Unmatched junction bases numbered 5, after V lost 5 bases and J lost 3 bases. Germline V CDR1 and CDR2: KGHSH, LQKENI. CDR3 length equals 17 residues.

This chain joins TRBV2 and TRBJ1-4; D might be TRBD1 (5 bases). Trimming stripped 4 bases from V and 10 bases from J, with 13 bases between. This CDR3 has 13 amino acids. Germline CDR1 reads SNHLY; CDR2 reads FYNNEI. The CDR3 region is CASSAQGTVKLFF. Here the CDR3 DNA reads TGTGCCAGCAGTGCCCAGGGTACCGTAAAACTGTTTTTT.

This chain joins TRBV18 and TRBJ1-2; 9 bases are a match to TRBD1. The CDR3 sequence is 15 residues long. Germline CDR1 reads KGHSH; CDR2 reads LQKENI. V shed 0 bases, J shed 4 bases, and the junction held 3 bases outside the gene matches. The CDR3 bases are TGTGCCAGCTCACCACCGGGACAGGGAACCTATGGCTACACCTTC. Its translation: CASSPPGQGTYGYTF.

This clone appeared a single time. The J gene is TRBJ1-2, the V gene TRBV28, with D tentatively TRBD1 (5 bases). This CDR3 contains 14 residues. CDR1 and CDR2 from the germline V gene are MDHEN and SYDVKM. Trimming took 7 bases from V and 2 from J, leaving 14 bases between them. The CDR3 nucleotides read TGTGCCAGCACCGGGGGAGGGGAAAACTATGGCTACACCTTC. It encodes CASTGGGENYGYTF.

This sequence joins TRBV28 and TRBJ2-6; D is possibly TRBD2 (6 bases). This CDR3 has 18 residues. Germline values: CDR1 MDHEN, CDR2 SYDVKM. Trimming stripped 7 bases from V and 0 bases from J, with 19 bases between. The CDR3 bases are TGTGCCAGCACTACCGGGGGATTCACCCGCTCTGGGGCCAACGTCCTGACTTTC. Translated, it gives CASTTGGFTRSGANVLTF.

Here the CDR3 reads CASSRHRNTEAFF. In DNA form, the CDR3 reads TGTGCCAGCAGCCGTCATAGGAACACTGAAGCTTTCTTT. The chain employs TRBV5-8 and TRBJ1-1; D not resolved. Germline V lookup: CDR1 SGHTS, CDR2 YDEGEE. Trimming removed 4 bases from V and 1 base from J, with 8 bases in between. CDR3 length equals 13 residues.

This clone has just one count. J is TRBJ2-3 and V is TRBV27; no clear D gene. V was pared by 8 bases and J by 0 bases, with 6 bases between. CDR3 length: 12 amino acids. Germline assignment: CDR1 MNHEY and CDR2 SMNVEV (reference sequence). The CDR3: CASLGSTDTQYF. In DNA form, the CDR3 reads TGTGCCAGCCTCGGGAGCACAGATACGCAGTATTTT.

This clone has a handful of counts. This chain uses TRBV19 with TRBJ2-5; possible D gene TRBD2, 5 bases. This CDR3 comprises 13 residues. Trimming left V 5 bases short and J 1 base short, with 8 bases between. Germline CDR1 LNHDA, CDR2 SQIVND (reference sequence). CDR3 bases: TGTGCCAGTAGTGGGAGCTTCCAAGAGACCCAGTACTTC. Its translation is CASSGSFQETQYF.

The rearrangement uses TRBV6-1 and TRBJ2-3; TRBD2 is a possible D gene (6 bases). This CDR3 is built from 17 residues. CDR1 and CDR2 from the germline V gene are MNHNS and SASEGT. V shed 0 bases and J shed 1 base, with 14 bases lying between them. CDR3 in DNA: TGTGCCAGCAGTGAAGCCACAGGAGGAGGGCGCACAGATACGCAGTATTTT. It yields the protein CASSEATGGGRTDTQYF.